The rows below give T cell receptor beta chains drawn from one sample of a study of cytomegalovirus exposure and HLA in healthy donors. Data came from immunoSEQ multiplex PCR; TCRdb stores just in-frame clones and leaves some out. This table holds some 71,000 clones. Sequencing input: PBMCs. The receptors were gathered from a woman aged 25 to 39 in good health and CMV-seronegative. Each CDR3 is given with its conserved first and last residue. Each record gives: D gene, V gene, J gene, CDR3 DNA, CDR3 protein. D genes are given only for firm matches.

-	TRBV6-1	TRBJ1-5	TGTGCCAGCAGTGATCTGGGAGTTGGACAGCCCCAGCATTTT	CASSDLGVGQPQHF
-	TRBV6-5	TRBJ1-2	TGTGCCAGCAGTTACCCCGGGGGCTACACCTTC	CASSYPGGYTF
-	TRBV13	TRBJ1-1	TGTGCCAGCAGCCCCCGAGGGCGAGGGAACACTGAAGCTTTCTTT	CASSPRGRGNTEAFF
TRBD2	TRBV7-9	TRBJ2-7	TGTGCCAGCAGCTTAGGAATGGGACTAGCGTACGAGCAGTACTTC	CASSLGMGLAYEQYF
TRBD1	TRBV6-6	TRBJ2-7	TGTGCCAGCAGTTACGCAGGGGGCGCCTACGAGCAGTACTTC	CASSYAGGAYEQYF
-	TRBV7-9	TRBJ1-2	TGTGCCAGCAGCTTGACAGAGGACTATGGCTACACCTTC	CASSLTEDYGYTF
-	TRBV27	TRBJ1-5	TGTGCCAGCAGTGACACCGCTGTTTATAGCAATCAGCCCCAGCATTTT	CASSDTAVYSNQPQHF
-	TRBV7-2	TRBJ2-1	TGTGCCAGCGGGGGAGGAGGGGGCAGGGCCAATGAGCAGTTCTTC	CASGGGGGRANEQFF
-	TRBV7-2	TRBJ2-3	TGTGCCAGCAGCTTCGACAGGTTCACAGATACGCAGTATTTT	CASSFDRFTDTQYF
-	TRBV13	TRBJ2-7	TGTGCCAGCAGCTTCACCCGAACACTATACGAGCAGTACTTC	CASSFTRTLYEQYF
TRBD1	TRBV19	TRBJ1-6	TGTGCCAGTAGTGCGGGACAGCAATCACCCCTCCACTTT	CASSAGQQSPLHF
-	TRBV4-1	TRBJ2-7	TGCGCCAGCAGCCCCCGGACTCTAAAGGACGAGCAGTACTTC	CASSPRTLKDEQYF
-	TRBV6-5	TRBJ1-4	TGTGCCAGCACCCCGGGGGGGGCAACTAATGAAAAACTGTTTTTT	CASTPGGATNEKLFF
TRBD1	TRBV6-6	TRBJ2-5	TGTGCCAGCACCCGACAGGGGGCAGGGGAAGAGACCCAGTACTTC	CASTRQGAGEETQYF
-	TRBV7-3	TRBJ2-7	TGTGCCAGCAGCCGCGGGAACTCCTACGAGCAGTACTTC	CASSRGNSYEQYF
TRBD2	TRBV5-1	TRBJ2-5	TGCGCCAGCAGCTTGGAACCCCCGGTTAGCGGGAGGGGCGAGACCCAGTACTTC	CASSLEPPVSGRGETQYF
TRBD1	TRBV18	TRBJ2-5	TGTGCCAGCTCGCCGCGACAGGGGGCAGTAGGAGAGACCCAGTACTTC	CASSPRQGAVGETQYF
-	TRBV9	TRBJ1-1	TGTGCCAGCAGCCCCCGGGAAGGTGAAGCTTTCTTT	CASSPREGEAFF